The 29 T cell receptor beta chains reported below all come from one sample, sequenced in a study of blood T cell repertoires in COVID-19. Produced via immunoSEQ multiplex PCR; TCRdb's table is partial and in-frame only. Among about 160,000 clones listed, about 88% were seen once. The sample consisted of peripheral blood. The source of these receptors is a man aged 40-49 years with acute or convalescent COVID-19.

The V call is TRBV6-5, the J call TRBJ1-1; TRBD1 is a possible D gene (6 bases). The germline V gene encodes CDR1 MNHEY and CDR2 SVGAGI. V was clipped by 6 bases and J by 4 bases, with 18 bases between them. The CDR3 totals 15 residues. The CDR3 bases are TGTGCCAGCAGCCTCGGGGGGGCGCGGGGCACTGAAGCTTTCTTT. Translating it yields CASSLGGARGTEAFF.

The chain links TRBV2 to TRBJ1-1; perhaps TRBD1 as D (6 bases). In germline, CDR1 is SNHLY, CDR2 FYNNEI. Deletions cut 5 bases from V and 4 bases from J, with 8 bases between. The CDR3 is made up of 12 amino acids. CDR3: CASSKQGTEAFF. The CDR3 coding sequence is TGTGCCAGCAGTAAACAGGGCACTGAAGCTTTCTTT. Supplemented by reference TRBV2 and TRBJ1-1, the full variable domain reads EPEVTQTPSHQVTQMGQEVILRCVPISNHLYFYWYRQILGQKVEFLVSFYNNEISEKSEIFDDQFSVERPDGSNFTLKIRSTKLEDSAMYFCASSKQGTEAFFGQGTRLTVV.

This chain joins TRBV6-5 and TRBJ1-5; D ambiguous. This CDR3 is 14 amino acids long. Trimming left V 6 bases short and J 1 base short, with 10 bases between. Germline CDR1 MNHEY, CDR2 SVGAGI. Here the CDR3 DNA reads TGTGCCAGCAGCGCTGATCAGAGCAATCAGCCCCAGCATTTT. Its translation is CASSADQSNQPQHF.

This chain connects TRBV29-1 to TRBJ2-1; TRBD2 matches at 7 bases. This CDR3 is 14 amino acids long. V shed 6 bases, J shed 2 bases, and the junction held 7 bases outside the gene matches. Germline V gives CDR1 SQVTM, CDR2 ANQGSEA. The CDR3 loop is CSVAGGGAYNEQFF. CDR3 in DNA: TGCAGCGTAGCGGGTGGGGGGGCCTACAATGAGCAGTTCTTC.

The rearrangement links TRBV3-1 (or the pseudogene TRBV3-2) to TRBJ1-1; D is uncertain. The CDR3 length is 14 residues. Germline CDR1 and CDR2: LGHDT and YNNKEL (reference sequence). V dropped 5 bases and J dropped 5 bases, with 15 bases sitting between them. The CDR3 region has the DNA TGTGCCAGCAGCTATGGACCGACGGGAACTGAAGCTTTCTTT. It codes for CASSYGPTGTEAFF.

This clone appeared a few times. This chain joins TRBV4-2 and TRBJ2-1; 9 bases agree with TRBD2. The V gene's germline CDR1 is LGHNA and CDR2 YNFKEQ. V dropped 0 bases and J dropped 0; count of bases not matched to a gene: 3. This CDR3 is built from 17 residues. DNA for the CDR3: TGTGCCAGCAGCCAAGACCTAGCGGGGTCCTCCTACAATGAGCAGTTCTTC. Translation: CASSQDLAGSSYNEQFF.

The CDR3 nucleotides read TGTGCCAGCAGTTTTTCAGACAGGGGCAACAATCAGCCCCAGCATTTT. The encoded protein is CASSFSDRGNNQPQHF. The J gene is TRBJ1-5, the V gene TRBV27; TRBD1 matches 8 bases. Trimming at V came to 3 bases and at J to 3 bases, leaving 7 bases not matched to a gene. The length of the CDR3 is 16 residues. Germline CDR1 is MNHEY and CDR2 is SMNVEV (reference sequence).

The V and J genes are TRBV6-5 and TRBJ2-6; D uncertain. The V end lost 6 bases, the J end lost 0 bases, and 9 bases lay between the germline ends. The CDR3 totals 15 residues. Germline-derived CDR1 and CDR2 are MNHEY and SVGAGI. CDR3: CASRDRSSGANVLTF. CDR3 in DNA: TGTGCCAGCAGGGATCGGAGCTCTGGGGCCAACGTCCTGACTTTC.

This clone was counted a few times. The chain recombines TRBV11-2 with TRBJ1-2, with no clear D. Germline V gene data show CDR1 as SGHAT and CDR2 as FQNNGV. CDR3 size: 14 residues. V lost 4 bases and J 8 bases, leaving 17 bases between the germline ends. CDR3 sequence: CASSSSDSTNGYTF. CDR3 DNA: TGTGCCAGCAGCTCGAGTGATTCAACTAACGGCTACACCTTC. Full variable domain (rest looked up from reference TRBV11-2 and TRBJ1-2): EAGVAQSPRYKIIEKRQSVAFWCNPISGHATLYWYQQILGQGPKLLIQFQNNGVVDDSQLPKDRFSAERLKGVDSTLKIQPAKLEDSAVYLCASSSSDSTNGYTFGSGTRLTVV.

The chain joins TRBV12-2 to TRBJ2-1; TRBD2, the table's D call, lacks a check against the DNA. TRBV12-2 is a pseudogene. The CDR3 extends over 18 amino acids. CDR3: CASRLSQRPRGSYNEQFF. The CDR3 bases are TGTGCAAGTCGCCTCTCCCAAAGACCCCGCGGGTCCTACAATGAGCAGTTCTTC.

The chain has TRBV7-9 and TRBJ1-3, with D hard to call. Between the trimmed V and J ends, which lost 11 bases and 0 bases, there was a span of 14 bases. The CDR3 loop spans 14 amino acids. Per the germline V gene, CDR1 is SEHNR and CDR2 is FQNEAQ (reference sequence). CDR3 sequence reads: CACSPKISGNTIYF. CDR3 coding DNA: TGTGCCTGTAGCCCCAAAATCTCTGGAAACACCATATATTTT.

This clone was seen more than once but under ten times. This chain uses TRBV9 with TRBJ2-7; the match to TRBD2 covers 9 bases. The CDR3 loop spans 17 amino acids. Germline CDR1 and CDR2: SGDLS and YYNGEE. Trimming took 1 base from V and 2 from J; bases not matched to a gene: 10. The CDR3 region has the DNA TGTGCCAGCAGCGTACCTTCTTGCGGGGGGGCTGCCTACGAGCAGTACTTC. Amino acid sequence: CASSVPSCGGAAYEQYF.

V usage is TRBV30 and J usage is TRBJ1-3; D uncertain. The CDR3 contains 13 residues. Trimming cost V 2 bases and J 1 base, with 6 bases left between them. The germline CDR1 and CDR2 sequences are GTSNPN and SVGIG (reference sequence). CDR3 loop: CAWSFTSGNTIYF. The CDR3 nucleotides are TGTGCCTGGAGTTTCACTTCTGGAAACACCATATATTTT.

The rearrangement links TRBV7-9 to TRBJ2-3; the D gene is possibly TRBD2 (6 bases). Germline assignment: CDR1 SEHNR and CDR2 FQNEAQ (reference sequence). The CDR3 contains 13 residues. V was clipped by 7 bases and J by 4 bases, with 12 bases between them. The CDR3 DNA reads TGTGCCAGCACCACGTGGGGGGCAGATACGCAGTATTTT. It yields the protein CASTTWGADTQYF. The complete variable domain, with remaining parts taken from reference TRBV7-9 and TRBJ2-3, reads DTGVSQNPRHKITKRGQNVTFRCDPISEHNRLYWYRQTLGQGPEFLTYFQNEAQLEKSRLLSDRFSAERPKGSFSTLEIQRTEQGDSAMYLCASTTWGADTQYFGPGTRLTVL.

The gene calls are TRBV13 and TRBJ1-6, with unresolved D. The CDR3 is 17 amino acids. V was cut by 5 bases and J by 0 bases, with 14 bases left in between. Germline CDR1 and CDR2: PRHDT and FYEKMQ (reference sequence). CDR3 sequence: CASSPRRGGSYNSPLHF. DNA of the CDR3: TGTGCCAGCAGCCCCCGACGGGGTGGCTCCTATAATTCACCCCTCCACTTT.

The rearrangement links TRBV5-4 to TRBJ1-2; 8 bases match TRBD1. Losses at the gene ends were 4 bases for V and 8 bases for J; bases not matched to a gene: 13. Germline V gives CDR1 SGHNT, CDR2 YYREEE (reference sequence). The CDR3 is made up of 15 amino acids. CDR3 sequence: CASSPNTDRGEGYTF. CDR3 coding DNA: TGTGCCAGCAGCCCCAACACAGACAGGGGCGAAGGCTACACCTTC.

The gene calls are TRBV6-4 and TRBJ2-1; TRBD1 agrees at 10 bases. Germline V CDR1 and CDR2: MRHNA, SNTAGT. The ends lost 3 bases at V and 3 bases at J; junction bases unmatched: 2. The CDR3 loop spans 15 amino acids. CDR3 amino acids: CASSEGTGVYNEQFF. DNA for the CDR3: TGTGCCAGCAGTGAAGGGACAGGGGTCTACAATGAGCAGTTCTTC.

This chain joins TRBV30 and TRBJ1-5; 9 bases align to TRBD1. With 3 bases clipped from V and 5 bases from J, the junction kept 2 bases outside the gene matches. The CDR3 extends over 13 amino acids. Germline V gene sequence: CDR1 GTSNPN, CDR2 SVGIG (reference sequence). The CDR3 spells CAWRDRGDQPQHF. Here the CDR3 DNA reads TGTGCCTGGAGAGACAGGGGGGATCAGCCCCAGCATTTT.

The rearrangement joins TRBV18 to TRBJ2-3; TRBD1 agrees at 10 bases. J lost 4 bases, V lost 3 bases, and 16 bases had no gene match. Germline CDR1 KGHSH, CDR2 LQKENI. The CDR3 totals 19 residues. This chain's CDR3 is CASSPTTILTGQGSDTQYF. CDR3 nucleotides: TGTGCCAGCTCACCCACGACTATACTGACGGGACAGGGGTCAGATACGCAGTATTTT. Based on the CDR3 plus reference TRBV18 and TRBJ2-3, the full variable domain is NAGVMQNPRHLVRRRGQEARLRCSPMKGHSHVYWYRQLPEEGLKFMVYLQKENIIDESGMPKERFSAEFPKEGPSILRIQQVVRGDSAAYFCASSPTTILTGQGSDTQYFGPGTRLTVL.

The chain combines TRBV9 with TRBJ2-3; D perhaps matches TRBD1 (7 bases). The germline CDR1 and CDR2 sequences are SGDLS and YYNGEE. The CDR3 spans 16 residues. Between the trimmed V and J ends, which lost 0 bases and 6 bases, there was a span of 17 bases. The CDR3 spells CASSVGGGGASDTQYF. Here the CDR3 DNA reads TGTGCCAGCAGCGTAGGTGGAGGGGGCGCGTCCGATACGCAGTATTTT. Using reference TRBV9 and TRBJ2-3 for the parts outside the CDR3, the full variable domain is DSGVTQTPKHLITATGQRVTLRCSPRSGDLSVYWYQQSLDQGLQFLIQYYNGEERAKGNILERFSAQQFPDLHSELNLSSLELGDSALYFCASSVGGGGASDTQYFGPGTRLTVL.

J is TRBJ1-4 and V is TRBV4-1, with TRBD1 as a possible D gene (5 bases). Germline CDR1 and CDR2: MGHRA and YSYEKL. The ends were cut back, 4 bases at V and 4 bases at J, with 13 bases in the middle. There are 15 residues in the CDR3. CDR3 sequence: CASSPIWTFNEKLFF. CDR3 nucleotides: TGCGCCAGCAGCCCGATCTGGACATTTAATGAAAAACTGTTTTTT.

The chain combines TRBV6-6 with TRBJ1-2; tentative D call: TRBD1 (5 bases). This CDR3 contains 14 residues. V lost 6 bases to trimming and J lost 7 bases, with 18 bases between them. Per germline, CDR1 MNHNY and CDR2 SVGAGI (reference sequence). The CDR3 DNA sequence: TGTGCCAGCAGCTCGATCGGGCAGGGAACTGGCTACACCTTC. Its translation: CASSSIGQGTGYTF.

The CDR3 nucleotides are TGTGCCAGCAGCTTAAGGGACACCAGACCTAGCGGAAAGATTGTGAATGAGCAGTTCTTC. It specifies CASSLRDTRPSGKIVNEQFF. The rearrangement links TRBV13 to TRBJ2-1, with D maybe TRBD2 (7 bases). This CDR3 has 20 residues. V was shortened by 2 bases and J by 7 bases, with 30 bases between the two germline ends. CDR1 is PRHDT, CDR2 FYEKMQ, per germline (reference sequence).

This chain uses TRBV7-6 with TRBJ1-3; the D is unclear. V was trimmed by 5 bases and J by 1 base, leaving 9 bases between them. The germline V gene has CDR1 SGHVS and CDR2 FNYEAQ. There are 14 residues in the CDR3. The CDR3 protein is CASSNPRSGNTIYF. The CDR3 DNA follows: TGTGCCAGCAGCAATCCCCGGTCTGGAAACACCATATATTTT.

The chain employs TRBV9 and TRBJ1-5; D gene unclear. The CDR3 covers 13 residues. V was pared by 4 bases and J by 6 bases, with 11 bases between. CDR1 is SGDLS and CDR2 is YYNGEE in the germline V gene. Here the CDR3 reads CASSPSVTQPQHF. For the CDR3, the DNA is TGTGCCAGCAGCCCGAGTGTTACTCAGCCCCAGCATTTT.

The chain has TRBV27 and TRBJ1-2, with D possibly TRBD1 on 6 matching bases. Germline V gene lookup returns CDR1 MNHEY and CDR2 SMNVEV (reference sequence). This CDR3 comprises 14 residues. V was shortened by 2 bases and J by 7 bases, with 14 bases between the two germline ends. DNA for the CDR3: TGTGCCAGCAGTTTACAGGGGCACAATGGTGGCTACACCTTC. Encoded protein: CASSLQGHNGGYTF.

J is TRBJ2-7 and V is TRBV12-2; the table's D call of TRBD2 was not tested on the DNA. TRBV12-2 is flagged as a pseudogene. The CDR3 covers 18 residues. In DNA, the CDR3 is TGTGCAAGTCGCCCTAGCGCGCCCAATAAAGCTAACTCCTACGAGCAGTACTTC. This codes for CASRPSAPNKANSYEQYF.

The chain is built from TRBV3-1 (or the pseudogene TRBV3-2) and TRBJ1-6; 7 bases are a match to TRBD1. Trimming removed 8 bases from V and 0 bases from J; junction bases left unmatched: 4. The CDR3 runs 15 residues. Germline V gene data show CDR1 as LGHDT and CDR2 as YNNKEL (reference sequence). The CDR3 sequence is CASGGGSSYNSPLHF. In DNA, the CDR3 is TGTGCCAGCGGAGGGGGCAGCTCCTATAATTCACCCCTCCACTTT.

V and J are TRBV9 and TRBJ2-1, with 7 bases lining up with TRBD2. Germline CDR1 is SGDLS and CDR2 is YYNGEE. Germline trimming cut 4 bases from V and 8 bases from J; bases unmatched to any gene: 9. The CDR3 covers 14 residues. CDR3 nucleotide sequence: TGTGCCAGCAGCCCCACTAGCGCCAGCGATGAGCAGTTCTTC. It encodes CASSPTSASDEQFF. Based on the CDR3 plus reference TRBV9 and TRBJ2-1, the full variable domain is DSGVTQTPKHLITATGQRVTLRCSPRSGDLSVYWYQQSLDQGLQFLIQYYNGEERAKGNILERFSAQQFPDLHSELNLSSLELGDSALYFCASSPTSASDEQFFGPGTRLTVL.